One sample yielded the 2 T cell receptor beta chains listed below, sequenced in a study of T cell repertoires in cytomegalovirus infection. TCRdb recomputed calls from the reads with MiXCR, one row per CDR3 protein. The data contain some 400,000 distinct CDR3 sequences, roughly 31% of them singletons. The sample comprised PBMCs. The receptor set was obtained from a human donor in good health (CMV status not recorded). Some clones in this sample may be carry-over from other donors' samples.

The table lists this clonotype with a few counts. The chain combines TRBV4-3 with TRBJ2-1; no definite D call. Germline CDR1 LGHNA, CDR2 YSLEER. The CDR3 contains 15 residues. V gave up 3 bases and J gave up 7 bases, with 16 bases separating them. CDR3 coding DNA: TGCGCCAGCAGCCACGATTCCCCCTGGGTTAATGAGCAGTTCTTC. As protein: CASSHDSPWVNEQFF.

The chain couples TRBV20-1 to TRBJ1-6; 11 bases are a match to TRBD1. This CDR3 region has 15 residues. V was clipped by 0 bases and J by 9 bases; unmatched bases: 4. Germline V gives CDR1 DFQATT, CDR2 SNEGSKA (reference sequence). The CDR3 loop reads CSAREPGTGGSPLHF. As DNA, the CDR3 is TGCAGTGCTAGAGAACCCGGGACAGGGGGTTCACCCCTCCACTTT.